Here is one T cell receptor (beta chain) with its context. The study drew participants aged about 18 to 95 years from some 23 US areas. Clinical histories supplied by participants themselves formed the basis of cohort assignment. The data were obtained in a study of blood T cell repertoires in COVID-19. Across the whole study: COVID-19 samples, acute and convalescent, were from the United States, Italy and Spain. In each case, the material was cDNA or gDNA derived from T cells, B-cell-depleted T cells, or PBMCs.

V lost 4 bases and J lost 2; bases outside the gene matches: 1. Germline V gene data show CDR1 as LNHDA and CDR2 as SQIVND (reference sequence). The CDR3 extends over 14 amino acids. Profiled with immunoSEQ multiplex PCR; TCRdb holds only in-frame clones, not every one. This table has about 230,000 clones, roughly 86% appearing once. The V gene is TRBV19, the J gene TRBJ1-4, with TRBD1 matching over 7 bases. The sequence came from a woman in her 30s with acute COVID-19. The sequencing input was PBMCs or T cells enriched from blood (not recorded which). CDR3 nucleotides: TGTGCCAGTAGTAAGGGACAGACTAATGAAAAACTGTTTTTT. Its protein product is CASSKGQTNEKLFF.